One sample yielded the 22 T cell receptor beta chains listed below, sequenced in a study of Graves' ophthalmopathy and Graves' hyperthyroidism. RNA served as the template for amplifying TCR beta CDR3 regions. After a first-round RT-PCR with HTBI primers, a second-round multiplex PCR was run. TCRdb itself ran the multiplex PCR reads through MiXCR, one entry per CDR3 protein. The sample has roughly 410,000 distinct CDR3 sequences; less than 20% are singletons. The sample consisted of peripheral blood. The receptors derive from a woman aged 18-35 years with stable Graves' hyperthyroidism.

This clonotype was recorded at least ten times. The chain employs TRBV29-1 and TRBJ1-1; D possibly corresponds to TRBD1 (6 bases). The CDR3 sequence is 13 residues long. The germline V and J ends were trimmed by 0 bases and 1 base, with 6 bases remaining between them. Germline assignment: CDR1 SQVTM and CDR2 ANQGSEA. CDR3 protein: CSVEETGNTEAFF. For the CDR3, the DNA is TGCAGCGTTGAAGAGACAGGGAACACTGAAGCTTTCTTT.

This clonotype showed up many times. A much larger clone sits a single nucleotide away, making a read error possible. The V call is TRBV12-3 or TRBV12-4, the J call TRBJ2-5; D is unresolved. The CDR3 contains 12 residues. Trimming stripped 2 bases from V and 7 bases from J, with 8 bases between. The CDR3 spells CASSLRVATQYF. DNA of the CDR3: TGTGCCAGCAGTTTAAGGGTGGCGACCCAGTACTTC.

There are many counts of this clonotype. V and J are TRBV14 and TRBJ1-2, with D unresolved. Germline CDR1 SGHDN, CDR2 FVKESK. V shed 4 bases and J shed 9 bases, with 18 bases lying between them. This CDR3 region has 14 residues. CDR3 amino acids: CASSPSTQVWSYTF. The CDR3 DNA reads TGTGCCAGCAGCCCGTCCACGCAGGTGTGGAGCTACACCTTC.

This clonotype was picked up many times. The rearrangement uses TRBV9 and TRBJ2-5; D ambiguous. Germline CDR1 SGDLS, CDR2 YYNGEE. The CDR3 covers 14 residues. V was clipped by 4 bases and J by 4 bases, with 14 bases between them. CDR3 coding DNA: TGTGCCAGCAGCCCCTCTATCGTGGGAGAGACCCAGTACTTC. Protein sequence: CASSPSIVGETQYF.

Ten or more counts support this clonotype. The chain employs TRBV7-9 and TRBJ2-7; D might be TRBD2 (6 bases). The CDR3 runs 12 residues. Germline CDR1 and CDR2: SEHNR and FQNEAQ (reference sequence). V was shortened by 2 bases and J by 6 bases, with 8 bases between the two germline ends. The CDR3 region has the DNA TGTGCCAGCAGCTTATTGGGGGGCGAGCAGTACTTC. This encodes CASSLLGGEQYF. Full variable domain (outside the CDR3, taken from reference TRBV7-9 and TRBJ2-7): DTGVSQNPRHKITKRGQNVTFRCDPISEHNRLYWYRQTLGQGPEFLTYFQNEAQLEKSRLLSDRFSAERPKGSFSTLEIQRTEQGDSAMYLCASSLLGGEQYFGPGTRLTVT.

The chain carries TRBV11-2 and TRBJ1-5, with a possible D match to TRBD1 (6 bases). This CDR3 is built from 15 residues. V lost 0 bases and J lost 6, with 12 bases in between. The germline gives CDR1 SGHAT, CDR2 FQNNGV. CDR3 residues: CASSLDGGRGQPQHF. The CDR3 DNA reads TGTGCCAGCAGCTTAGATGGGGGGCGAGGTCAGCCCCAGCATTTT.

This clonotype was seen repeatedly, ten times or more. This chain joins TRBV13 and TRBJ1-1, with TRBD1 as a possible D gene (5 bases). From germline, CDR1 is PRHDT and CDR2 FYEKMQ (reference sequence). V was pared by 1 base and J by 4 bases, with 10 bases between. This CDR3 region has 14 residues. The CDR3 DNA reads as TGTGCCAGCAGCTTAGTTCGGGGGGGCACTGAAGCTTTCTTT. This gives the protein CASSLVRGGTEAFF.

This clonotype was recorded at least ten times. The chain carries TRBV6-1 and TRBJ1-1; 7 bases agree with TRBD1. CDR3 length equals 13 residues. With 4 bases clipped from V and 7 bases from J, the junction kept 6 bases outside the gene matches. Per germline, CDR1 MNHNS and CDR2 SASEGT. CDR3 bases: TGTGCCAGCAGTGGCGGGACAGCCGTTGAAGCTTTCTTT. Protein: CASSGGTAVEAFF.

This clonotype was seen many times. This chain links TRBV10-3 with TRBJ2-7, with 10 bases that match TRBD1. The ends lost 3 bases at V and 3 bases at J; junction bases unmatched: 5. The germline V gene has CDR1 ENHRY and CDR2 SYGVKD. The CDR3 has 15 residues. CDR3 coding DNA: TGTGCCATCAGTGAACCGGGACAGGGGAGCTACGAGCAGTACTTC. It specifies CAISEPGQGSYEQYF.

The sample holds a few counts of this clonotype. CDR3 protein: CSARDWRETGELFF. Written as DNA, the CDR3 is TGCAGTGCTAGAGATTGGCGGGAGACCGGGGAGCTGTTTTTT. V gene TRBV20-1 combines with J gene TRBJ2-2, with 7 bases aligning to TRBD2. Germline values: CDR1 DFQATT, CDR2 SNEGSKA (reference sequence). The CDR3 is 14 amino acids. Unmatched junction bases numbered 3, after V lost 0 bases and J lost 5 bases.

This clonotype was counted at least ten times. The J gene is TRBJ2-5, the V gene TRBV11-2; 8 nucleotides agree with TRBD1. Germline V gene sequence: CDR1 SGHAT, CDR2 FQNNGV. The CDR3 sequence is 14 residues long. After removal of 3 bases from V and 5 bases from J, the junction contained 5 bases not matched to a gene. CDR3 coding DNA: TGTGCCAGCAGCTTTACAGGGGGGACGGAGACCCAGTACTTC. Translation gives CASSFTGGTETQYF.

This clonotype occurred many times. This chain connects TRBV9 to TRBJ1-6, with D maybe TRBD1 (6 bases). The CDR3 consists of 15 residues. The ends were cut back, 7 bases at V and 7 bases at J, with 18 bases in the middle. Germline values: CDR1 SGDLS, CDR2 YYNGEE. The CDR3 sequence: CASSPGGGQNSPLHF. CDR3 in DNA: TGTGCCAGCTCTCCCGGAGGGGGGCAGAATTCACCCCTCCACTTT. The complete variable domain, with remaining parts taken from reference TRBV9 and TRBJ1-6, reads DSGVTQTPKHLITATGQRVTLRCSPRSGDLSVYWYQQSLDQGLQFLIQYYNGEERAKGNILERFSAQQFPDLHSELNLSSLELGDSALYFCASSPGGGQNSPLHFGNGTRLTVT.

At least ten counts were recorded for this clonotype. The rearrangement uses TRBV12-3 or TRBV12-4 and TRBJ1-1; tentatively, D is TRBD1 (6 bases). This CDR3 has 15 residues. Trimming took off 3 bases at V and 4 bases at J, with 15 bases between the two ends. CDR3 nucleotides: TGTGCCAGCAGTTTCCCGCGAGGGGGGGCCACTGAAGCTTTCTTT. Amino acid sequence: CASSFPRGGATEAFF.

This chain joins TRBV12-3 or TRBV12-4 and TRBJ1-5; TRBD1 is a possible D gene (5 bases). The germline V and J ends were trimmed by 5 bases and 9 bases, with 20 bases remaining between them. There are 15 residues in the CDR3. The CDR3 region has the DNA TGTGCCAGCAGTCGACCCGGACACGGGGATCGGCCCCAGCATTTT. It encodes CASSRPGHGDRPQHF.

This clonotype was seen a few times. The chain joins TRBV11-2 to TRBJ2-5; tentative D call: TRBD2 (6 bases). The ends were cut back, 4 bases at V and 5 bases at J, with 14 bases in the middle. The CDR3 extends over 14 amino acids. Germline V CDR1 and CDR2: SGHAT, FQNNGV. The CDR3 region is CASSSPARGETQYF. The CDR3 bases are TGTGCCAGCAGCTCCCCGGCCCGGGGGGAGACCCAGTACTTC.

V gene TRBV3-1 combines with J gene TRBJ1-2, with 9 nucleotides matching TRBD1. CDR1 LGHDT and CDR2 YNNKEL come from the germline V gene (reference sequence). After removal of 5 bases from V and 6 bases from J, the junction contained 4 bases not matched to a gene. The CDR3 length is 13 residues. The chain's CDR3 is CASSTGQGHGYTF. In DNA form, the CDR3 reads TGTGCCAGCAGCACGGGACAGGGACATGGCTACACCTTC.

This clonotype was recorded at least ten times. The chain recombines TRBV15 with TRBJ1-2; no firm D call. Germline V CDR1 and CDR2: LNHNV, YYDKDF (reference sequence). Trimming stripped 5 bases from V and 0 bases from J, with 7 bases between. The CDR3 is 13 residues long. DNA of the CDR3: TGTGCCACCAGCCTGCTTACTAACTATGGCTACACCTTC. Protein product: CATSLLTNYGYTF.

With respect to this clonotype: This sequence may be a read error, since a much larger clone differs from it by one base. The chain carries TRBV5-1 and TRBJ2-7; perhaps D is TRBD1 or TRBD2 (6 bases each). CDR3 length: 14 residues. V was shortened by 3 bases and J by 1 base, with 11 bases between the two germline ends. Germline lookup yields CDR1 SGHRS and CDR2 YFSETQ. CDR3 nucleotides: TGCGCCAGCAGCTCGCCGGGGGCGTCCTACGAGCAGTACTTC. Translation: CASSSPGASYEQYF.

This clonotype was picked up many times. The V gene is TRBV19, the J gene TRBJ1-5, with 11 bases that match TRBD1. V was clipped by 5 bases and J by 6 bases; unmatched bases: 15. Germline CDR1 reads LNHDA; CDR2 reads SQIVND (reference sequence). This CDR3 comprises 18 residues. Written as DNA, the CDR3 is TGTGCCAGTAGTTCCTTTAATGGTAGGACAGGGGGCCCTCAGCCCCAGCATTTT. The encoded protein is CASSSFNGRTGGPQPQHF.

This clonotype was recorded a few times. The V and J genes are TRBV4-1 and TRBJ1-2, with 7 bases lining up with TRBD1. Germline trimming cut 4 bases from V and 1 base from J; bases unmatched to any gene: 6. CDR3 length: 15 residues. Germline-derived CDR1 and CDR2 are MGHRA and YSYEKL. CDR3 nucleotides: TGCGCCAGCAGCCTGACCGGGACAGATAACTATGGCTACACCTTC. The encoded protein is CASSLTGTDNYGYTF.

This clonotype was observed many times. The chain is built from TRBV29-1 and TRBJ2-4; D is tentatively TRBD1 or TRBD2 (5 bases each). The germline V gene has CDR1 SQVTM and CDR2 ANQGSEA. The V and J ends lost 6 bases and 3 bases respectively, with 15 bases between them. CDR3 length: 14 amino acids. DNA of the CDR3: TGCAGCGTCACTCCGGGACGGAACAAAAACATTCAGTACTTC. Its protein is CSVTPGRNKNIQYF.

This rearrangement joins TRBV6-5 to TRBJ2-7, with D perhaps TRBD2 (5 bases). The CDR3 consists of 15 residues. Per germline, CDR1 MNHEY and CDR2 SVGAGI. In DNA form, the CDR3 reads TGTGCCAGCAGTTACGGAGGCAGATCCTCCTATGAGCAGTACGTC. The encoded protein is CASSYGGRSSYEQYV.